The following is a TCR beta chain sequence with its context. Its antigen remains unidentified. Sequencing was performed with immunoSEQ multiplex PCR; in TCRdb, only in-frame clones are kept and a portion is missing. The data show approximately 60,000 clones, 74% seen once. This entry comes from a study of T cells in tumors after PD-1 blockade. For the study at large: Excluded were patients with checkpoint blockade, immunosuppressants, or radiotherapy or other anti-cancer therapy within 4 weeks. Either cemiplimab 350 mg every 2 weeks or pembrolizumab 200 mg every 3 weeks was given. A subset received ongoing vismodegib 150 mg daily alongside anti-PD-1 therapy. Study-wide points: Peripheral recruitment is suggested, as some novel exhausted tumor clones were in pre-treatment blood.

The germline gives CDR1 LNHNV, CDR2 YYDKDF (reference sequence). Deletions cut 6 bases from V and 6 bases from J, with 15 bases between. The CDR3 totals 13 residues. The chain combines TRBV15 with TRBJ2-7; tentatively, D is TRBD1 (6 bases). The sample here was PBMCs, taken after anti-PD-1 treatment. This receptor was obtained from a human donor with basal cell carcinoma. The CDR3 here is CATSSYQGFEQYF. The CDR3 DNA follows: TGTGCCACCAGTAGTTACCAGGGGTTCGAGCAGTACTTC.